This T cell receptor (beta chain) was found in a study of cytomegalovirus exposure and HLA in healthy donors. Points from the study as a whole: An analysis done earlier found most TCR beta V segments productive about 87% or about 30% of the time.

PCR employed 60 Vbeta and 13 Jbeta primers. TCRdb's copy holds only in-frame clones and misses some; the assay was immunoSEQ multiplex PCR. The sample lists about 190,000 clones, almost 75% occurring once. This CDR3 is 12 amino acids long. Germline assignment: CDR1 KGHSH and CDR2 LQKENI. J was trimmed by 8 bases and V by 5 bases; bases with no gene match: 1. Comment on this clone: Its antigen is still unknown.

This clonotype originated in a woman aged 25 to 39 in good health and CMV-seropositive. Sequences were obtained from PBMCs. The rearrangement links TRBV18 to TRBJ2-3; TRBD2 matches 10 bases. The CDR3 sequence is CASSSSGSTQYF. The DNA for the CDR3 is TGTGCCAGCTCATCTAGCGGGAGTACGCAGTATTTT.